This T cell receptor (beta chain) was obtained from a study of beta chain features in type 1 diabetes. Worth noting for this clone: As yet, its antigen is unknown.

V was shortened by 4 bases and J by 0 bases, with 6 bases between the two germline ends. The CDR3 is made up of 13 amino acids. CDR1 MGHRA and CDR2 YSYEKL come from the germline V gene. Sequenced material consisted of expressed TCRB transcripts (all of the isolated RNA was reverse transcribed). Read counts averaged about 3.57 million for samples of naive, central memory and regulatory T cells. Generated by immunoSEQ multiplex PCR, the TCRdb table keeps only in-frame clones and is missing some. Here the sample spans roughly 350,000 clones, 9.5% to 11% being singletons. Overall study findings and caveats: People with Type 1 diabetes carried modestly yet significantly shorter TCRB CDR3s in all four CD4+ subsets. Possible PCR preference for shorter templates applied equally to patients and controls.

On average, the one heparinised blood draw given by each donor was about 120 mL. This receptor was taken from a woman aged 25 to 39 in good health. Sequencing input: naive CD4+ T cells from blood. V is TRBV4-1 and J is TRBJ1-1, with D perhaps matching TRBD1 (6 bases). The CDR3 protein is CASSRQVNTEAFF. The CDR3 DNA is TGCGCCAGCAGCCGACAGGTGAACACTGAAGCTTTCTTT.